These 2 T cell receptor beta chains share one sample of origin, sequenced in a study of beta chain features in type 1 diabetes. Isolated RNA was reverse transcribed in full, so expressed TCRB transcripts were sequenced. Repertoires were generated with immunoSEQ multiplex PCR, while TCRdb's copy carries only in-frame clones and drops some. This table has about 620,000 clones, roughly a sixth appearing once. Sequenced material: naive CD4+ T cells from blood. The source of these receptors is a man aged 18 to 29 in good health.

This clone came up a few times. The V gene is TRBV12-5, the J gene TRBJ2-2, with D perhaps matching TRBD2 (7 bases). The CDR3 sequence is 16 residues long. The V gene lost 4 bases and the J gene lost 5 bases, with 17 bases spanning the gap. CDR1 and CDR2 (germline): LGHNT, FRNRAP. CDR3 residues: CASGSLTGRGTGELFF. DNA of the CDR3: TGTGCTAGTGGTTCCCTCACAGGGAGGGGGACCGGGGAGCTGTTTTTT.

This chain uses TRBV10-3 with TRBJ2-7; 13 nucleotides line up with TRBD2. The CDR3 length is 16 residues. The J segment lost 3 bases and the V segment lost 4 bases, leaving 6 bases of the junction unmatched. CDR1 and CDR2 (germline): ENHRY, SYGVKD. CDR3 bases: TGTGCCATCAGTGGGCAAGGGACTAGCGGGGACTACGAGCAGTACTTC. Translation: CAISGQGTSGDYEQYF.